Here is one TCR beta chain with its context. What it binds is not known. The entry originates in a study of cytomegalovirus exposure and HLA in healthy donors. Study findings and constraints: Prior analysis indicated that the majority of TCR beta V segments exhibited productivity approximately 90% or approximately 30% of the time. It is likely that the observed cluster of highly shared sequence variants was a sequencing artifact.

The PCR was carried out with 60 Vbeta primers and 13 Jbeta primers. The protocol was immunoSEQ multiplex PCR, while the TCRdb copy is restricted to in-frame clones and leaves out a portion. Found here are about 76,000 clones, around 78% of them singletons; the top ten hold 2.5%. This CDR3 region has 13 residues. Trimming cost V 6 bases and J 4 bases; bases outside gene matches: 3. Germline CDR1 and CDR2: MNHNS and SASEGT. The material sequenced was PBMCs. The V gene is TRBV6-1, the J gene TRBJ1-2, with 9 bases fitting TRBD1. The TCR sequence derives from a male donor in good health and CMV-seropositive. In DNA form, the CDR3 reads TGTGCCAGCAGGCGGACAGGGGTCTATGGCTACACCTTC. It is translated as CASRRTGVYGYTF.